The rows below give T cell receptor beta chains drawn from one sample of a study of OX40 agonist ivuxolimab in advanced cancers. Measured with immunoSEQ multiplex PCR; TCRdb has only the in-frame clones, and not every one. Of around 60,000 clones in the sample, 91% are singletons; the top ten hold 1.5% to 2%. The sequencing used CD4+ or CD8+ T cells sorted from blood, collected in a trial of the OX40 agonist ivuxolimab. The receptors stem from an adult with an advanced solid tumor such as melanoma, head and neck, liver or kidney cancer. Both conserved end residues are part of each CDR3. Clone sizes are given selectively: once, few, many, or a class where the clone is expanded.

clone size	V gene	CDR3 protein
-	TRBV7-9	CASSLVSGGNTGELFF
-	TRBV28	CASSLGARGLGTEAFF
-	TRBV21-1	CASGTSGSIAQTGELFF
-	TRBV13	CASSRDRDQPQHF
-	TRBV5-1	CASSFKGTETQYF
-	TRBV9	CASSGGLLSGNTIYF
-	TRBV11-2	CASSLVGTANEKLFF
few	TRBV19	CASSSPDWGSPLHF
-	TRBV6-5	CASSYSGTGKNIQYF
-	TRBV5-1	CASSLRGTGGAYEQYF
-	TRBV19	CASTLSGGSTDTQYF
-	TRBV7-2	CASRAGSGTGELFF
-	TRBV7-7	CASSSDRNNEQFF
-	TRBV7-2	CASSLAGQAYEQYF
-	TRBV19	CASSIMGADTEAFF
-	TRBV5-6	CASSFIAGDETQYF